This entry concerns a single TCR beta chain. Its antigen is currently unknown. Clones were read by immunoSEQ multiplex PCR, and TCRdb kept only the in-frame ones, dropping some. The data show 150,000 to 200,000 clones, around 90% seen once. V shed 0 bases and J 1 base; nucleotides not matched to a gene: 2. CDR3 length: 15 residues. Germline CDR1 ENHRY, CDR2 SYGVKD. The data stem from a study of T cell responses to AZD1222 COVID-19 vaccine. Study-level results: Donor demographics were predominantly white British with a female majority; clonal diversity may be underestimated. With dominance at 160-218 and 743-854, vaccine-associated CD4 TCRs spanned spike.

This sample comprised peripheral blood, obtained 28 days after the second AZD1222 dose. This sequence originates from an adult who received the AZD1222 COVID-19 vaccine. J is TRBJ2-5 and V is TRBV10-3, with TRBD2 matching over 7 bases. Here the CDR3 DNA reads TGTGCCATCAGTGAGTCGGGACTACCCCAAGAGACCCAGTACTTC. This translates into CAISESGLPQETQYF.